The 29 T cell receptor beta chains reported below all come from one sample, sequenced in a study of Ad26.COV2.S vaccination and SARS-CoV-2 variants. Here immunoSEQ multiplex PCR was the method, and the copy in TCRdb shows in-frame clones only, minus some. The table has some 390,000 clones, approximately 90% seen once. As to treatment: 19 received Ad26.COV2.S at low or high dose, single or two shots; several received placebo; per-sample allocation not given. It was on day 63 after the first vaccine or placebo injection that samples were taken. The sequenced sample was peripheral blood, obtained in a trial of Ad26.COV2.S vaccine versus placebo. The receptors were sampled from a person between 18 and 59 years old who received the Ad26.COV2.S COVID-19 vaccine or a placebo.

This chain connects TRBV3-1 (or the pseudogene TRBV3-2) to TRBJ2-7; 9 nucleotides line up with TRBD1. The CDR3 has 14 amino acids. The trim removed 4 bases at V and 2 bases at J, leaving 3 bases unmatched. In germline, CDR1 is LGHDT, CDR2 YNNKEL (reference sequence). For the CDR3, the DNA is TGTGCCAGCAGCCGGACAGGGGATACCTACGAGCAGTACTTC. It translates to CASSRTGDTYEQYF.

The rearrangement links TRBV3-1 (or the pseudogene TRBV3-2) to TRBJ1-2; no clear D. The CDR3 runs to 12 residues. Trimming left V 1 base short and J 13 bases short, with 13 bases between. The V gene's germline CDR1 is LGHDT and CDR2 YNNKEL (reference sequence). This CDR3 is CASSQGLGAITF. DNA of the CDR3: TGTGCCAGCAGCCAAGGGCTAGGAGCAATCACCTTC.

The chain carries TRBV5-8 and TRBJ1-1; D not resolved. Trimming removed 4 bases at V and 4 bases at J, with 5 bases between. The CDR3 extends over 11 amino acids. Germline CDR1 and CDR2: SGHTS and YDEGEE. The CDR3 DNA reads TGTGCCAGCAGCCTCGGCACTGAAGCTTTCTTT. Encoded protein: CASSLGTEAFF.

The DNA of the CDR3 is TGTGCCAGCAGCTTAAATAGCGGGGGGTCCCAAGAGACCCAGTACTTC. This encodes CASSLNSGGSQETQYF. V usage is TRBV7-2 and J usage is TRBJ2-5, with 10 bases that match TRBD2. The CDR3 is 16 amino acids. The V and J ends lost 2 bases and 1 base, in that order; junction bases with no gene match: 4. CDR1 SGHTA and CDR2 FQGNSA come from the germline V gene. Together with reference TRBV7-2 and TRBJ2-5, the CDR3 gives the full variable domain: GAGVSQSPSNKVTEKGKDVELRCDPISGHTALYWYRQSLGQGLEFLIYFQGNSAPDKSGLPSDRFSAERTGGSVSTLTIQRTQQEDSAVYLCASSLNSGGSQETQYFGPGTRLLVL.

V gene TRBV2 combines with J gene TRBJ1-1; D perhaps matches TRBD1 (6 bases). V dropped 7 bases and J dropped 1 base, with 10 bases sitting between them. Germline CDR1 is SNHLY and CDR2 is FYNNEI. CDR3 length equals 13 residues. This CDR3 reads CASMGAPNTEAFF. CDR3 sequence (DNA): TGTGCCAGCATGGGGGCGCCGAACACTGAAGCTTTCTTT.

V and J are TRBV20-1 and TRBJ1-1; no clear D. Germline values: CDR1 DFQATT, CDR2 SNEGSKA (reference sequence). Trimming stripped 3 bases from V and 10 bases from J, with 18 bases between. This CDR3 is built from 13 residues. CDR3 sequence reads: CSASFGREVPAFF. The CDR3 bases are TGCAGTGCTAGTTTTGGCCGCGAAGTGCCAGCTTTCTTT.

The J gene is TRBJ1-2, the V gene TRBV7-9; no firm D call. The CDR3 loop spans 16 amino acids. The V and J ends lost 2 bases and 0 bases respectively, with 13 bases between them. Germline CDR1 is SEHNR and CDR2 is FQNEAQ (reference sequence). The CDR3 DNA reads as TGTGCCAGCAGCTTAATGGCAGGCGACCCTAACTATGGCTACACCTTC. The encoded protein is CASSLMAGDPNYGYTF.

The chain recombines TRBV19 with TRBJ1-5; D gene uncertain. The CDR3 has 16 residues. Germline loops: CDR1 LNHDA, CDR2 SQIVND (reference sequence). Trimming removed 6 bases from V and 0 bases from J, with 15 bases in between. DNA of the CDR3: TGTGCCAGTAGCCCCGGACTCTTTTATAGCAATCAGCCCCAGCATTTT. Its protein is CASSPGLFYSNQPQHF.

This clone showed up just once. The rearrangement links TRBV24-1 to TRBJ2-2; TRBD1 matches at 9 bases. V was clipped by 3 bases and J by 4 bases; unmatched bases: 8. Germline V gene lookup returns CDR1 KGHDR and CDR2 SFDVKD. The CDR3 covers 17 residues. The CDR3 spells CATSDPPGQGSTGELFF. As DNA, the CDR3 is TGTGCCACCAGTGATCCTCCGGGACAGGGTAGCACCGGGGAGCTGTTTTTT.

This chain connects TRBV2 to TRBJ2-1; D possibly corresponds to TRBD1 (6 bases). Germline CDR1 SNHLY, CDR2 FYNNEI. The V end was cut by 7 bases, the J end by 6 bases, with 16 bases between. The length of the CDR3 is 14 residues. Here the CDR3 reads CASTRISDSNEQFF. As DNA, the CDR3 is TGTGCCAGCACCAGAATCTCGGACAGCAATGAGCAGTTCTTC.

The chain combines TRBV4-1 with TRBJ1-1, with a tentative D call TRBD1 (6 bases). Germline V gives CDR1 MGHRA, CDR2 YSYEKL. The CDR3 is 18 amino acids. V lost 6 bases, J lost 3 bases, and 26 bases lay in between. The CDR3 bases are TGCGCCAGCAGTCTTAAATTCGGGGGGCCAGTAGTAGACACTGAAGCTTTCTTT. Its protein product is CASSLKFGGPVVDTEAFF.

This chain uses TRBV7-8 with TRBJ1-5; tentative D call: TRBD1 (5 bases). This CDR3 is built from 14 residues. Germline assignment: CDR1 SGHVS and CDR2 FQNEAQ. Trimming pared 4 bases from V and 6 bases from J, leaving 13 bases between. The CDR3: CASSSSGNRQPQHF. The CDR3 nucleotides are TGTGCCAGCAGCTCCTCAGGGAACCGTCAGCCCCAGCATTTT.

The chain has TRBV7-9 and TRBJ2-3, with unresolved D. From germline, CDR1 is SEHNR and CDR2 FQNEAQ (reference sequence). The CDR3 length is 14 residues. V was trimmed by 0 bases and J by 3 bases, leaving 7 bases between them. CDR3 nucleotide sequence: TGTGCCAGCAGCTTAGCGGATGGGACAGATACGCAGTATTTT. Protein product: CASSLADGTDTQYF.

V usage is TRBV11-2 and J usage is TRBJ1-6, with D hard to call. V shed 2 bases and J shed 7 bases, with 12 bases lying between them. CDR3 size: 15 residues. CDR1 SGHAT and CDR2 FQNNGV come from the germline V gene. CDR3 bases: TGTGCCAGCAGCTTATTATCCGGCGAGAATTCACCCCTCCACTTT. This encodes CASSLLSGENSPLHF.

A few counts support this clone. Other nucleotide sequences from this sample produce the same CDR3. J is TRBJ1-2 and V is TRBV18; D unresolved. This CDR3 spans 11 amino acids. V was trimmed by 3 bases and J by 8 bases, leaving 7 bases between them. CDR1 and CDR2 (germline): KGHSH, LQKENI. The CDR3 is CASSPGSGYTF. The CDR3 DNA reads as TGTGCCAGCTCACCTGGCAGCGGCTACACCTTC.

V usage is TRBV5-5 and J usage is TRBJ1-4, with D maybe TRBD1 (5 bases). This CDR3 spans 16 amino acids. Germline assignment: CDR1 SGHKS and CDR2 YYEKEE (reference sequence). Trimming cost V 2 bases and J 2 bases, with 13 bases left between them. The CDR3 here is CASSLRGRGTNEKLFF. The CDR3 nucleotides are TGTGCCAGCAGCTTAAGGGGACGAGGGACTAATGAAAAACTGTTTTTT.

The CDR3 region has the DNA TGTGCCAGCAGCTTAGCAGGGGTTGACTATGGCTACACCTTC. Translated, it gives CASSLAGVDYGYTF. This chain joins TRBV7-9 and TRBJ1-2, with a weak D call TRBD1 (5 bases). V was pared by 0 bases and J by 3 bases, with 8 bases between. The CDR3 consists of 14 residues. Germline lookup yields CDR1 SEHNR and CDR2 FQNEAQ (reference sequence).

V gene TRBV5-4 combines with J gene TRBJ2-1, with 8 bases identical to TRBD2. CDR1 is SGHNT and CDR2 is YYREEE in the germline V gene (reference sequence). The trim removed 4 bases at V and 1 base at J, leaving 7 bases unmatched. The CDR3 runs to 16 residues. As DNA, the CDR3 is TGTGCCAGCAGCGGAACTAGCGGACTATCCTACAATGAGCAGTTCTTC. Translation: CASSGTSGLSYNEQFF.

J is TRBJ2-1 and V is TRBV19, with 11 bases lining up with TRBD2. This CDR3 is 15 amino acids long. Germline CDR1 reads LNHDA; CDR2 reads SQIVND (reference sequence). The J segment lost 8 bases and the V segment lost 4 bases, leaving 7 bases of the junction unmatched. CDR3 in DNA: TGTGCCAGTAGTACTGGACTAGCGGGTAGGGATGAGCAGTTCTTC. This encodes CASSTGLAGRDEQFF.

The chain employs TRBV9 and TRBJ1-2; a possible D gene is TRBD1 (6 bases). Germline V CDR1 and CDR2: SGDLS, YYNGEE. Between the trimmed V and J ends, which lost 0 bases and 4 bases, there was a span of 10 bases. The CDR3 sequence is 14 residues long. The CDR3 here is CASSVGGAAYGYTF. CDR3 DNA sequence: TGTGCCAGCAGCGTAGGGGGGGCCGCCTATGGCTACACCTTC.

The CDR3 here is CASRSLAVETQYF. CDR3 sequence (DNA): TGTGCCAGCAGAAGTCTAGCGGTGGAGACCCAGTACTTC. V and J are TRBV13 and TRBJ2-5; 7 bases are shared with TRBD2. Germline CDR1 is PRHDT and CDR2 is FYEKMQ (reference sequence). The CDR3 sequence is 13 residues long. V dropped 6 bases and J dropped 5; count of bases not matched to a gene: 6.

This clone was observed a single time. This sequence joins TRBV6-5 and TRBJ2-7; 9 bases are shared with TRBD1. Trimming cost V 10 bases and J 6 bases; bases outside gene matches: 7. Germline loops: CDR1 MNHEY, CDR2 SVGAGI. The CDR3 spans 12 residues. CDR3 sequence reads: CATYQGQGEQYF. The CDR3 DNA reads TGTGCCACTTACCAGGGACAGGGCGAGCAGTACTTC.

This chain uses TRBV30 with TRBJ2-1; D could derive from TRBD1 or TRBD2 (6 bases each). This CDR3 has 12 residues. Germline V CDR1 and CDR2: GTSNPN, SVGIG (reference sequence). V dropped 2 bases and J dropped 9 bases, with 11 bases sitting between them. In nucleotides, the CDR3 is TGTGCCTGGAGTAGGGGGGCCCCTGAGCAGTTCTTC. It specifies CAWSRGAPEQFF.

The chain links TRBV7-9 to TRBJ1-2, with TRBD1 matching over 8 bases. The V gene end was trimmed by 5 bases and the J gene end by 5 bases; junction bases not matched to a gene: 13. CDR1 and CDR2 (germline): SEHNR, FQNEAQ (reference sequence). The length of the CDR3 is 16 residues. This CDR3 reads CASSTPTLRGLYGYTF. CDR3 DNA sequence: TGTGCCAGCAGCACCCCGACCCTCAGGGGGCTGTATGGCTACACCTTC.

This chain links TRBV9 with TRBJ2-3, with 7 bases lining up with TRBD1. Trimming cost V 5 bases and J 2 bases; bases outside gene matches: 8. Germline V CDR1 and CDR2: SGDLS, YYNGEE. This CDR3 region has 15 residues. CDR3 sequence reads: CASSRRTGDTDTQYF. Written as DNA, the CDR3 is TGTGCCAGCAGTCGTAGGACAGGCGACACAGATACGCAGTATTTT. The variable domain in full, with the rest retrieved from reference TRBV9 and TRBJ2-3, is DSGVTQTPKHLITATGQRVTLRCSPRSGDLSVYWYQQSLDQGLQFLIQYYNGEERAKGNILERFSAQQFPDLHSELNLSSLELGDSALYFCASSRRTGDTDTQYFGPGTRLTVL.

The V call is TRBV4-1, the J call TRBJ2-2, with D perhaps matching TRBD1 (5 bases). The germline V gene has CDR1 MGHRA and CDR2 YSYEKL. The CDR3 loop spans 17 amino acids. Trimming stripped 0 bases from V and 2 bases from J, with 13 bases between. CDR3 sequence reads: CASSQEWGRTNTGELFF. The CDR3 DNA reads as TGCGCCAGCAGCCAAGAATGGGGCAGGACCAACACCGGGGAGCTGTTTTTT.

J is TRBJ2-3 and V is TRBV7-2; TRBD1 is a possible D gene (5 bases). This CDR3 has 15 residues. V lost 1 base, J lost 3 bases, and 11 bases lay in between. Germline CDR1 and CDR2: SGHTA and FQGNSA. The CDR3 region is CASSLGGSGTDTQYF. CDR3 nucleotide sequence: TGTGCCAGCAGCTTAGGGGGCTCTGGAACAGATACGCAGTATTTT.

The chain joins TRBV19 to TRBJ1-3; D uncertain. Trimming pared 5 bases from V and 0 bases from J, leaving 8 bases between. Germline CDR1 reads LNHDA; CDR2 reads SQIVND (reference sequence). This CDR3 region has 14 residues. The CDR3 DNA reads TGTGCCAGTAGTCCCCGGGACTCTGGAAACACCATATATTTT. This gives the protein CASSPRDSGNTIYF.

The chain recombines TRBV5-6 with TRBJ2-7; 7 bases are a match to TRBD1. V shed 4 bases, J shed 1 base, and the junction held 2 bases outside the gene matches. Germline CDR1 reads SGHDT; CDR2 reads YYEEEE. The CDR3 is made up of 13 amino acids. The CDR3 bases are TGTGCCAGCAGCGGGGACAGATCCTACGAGCAGTACTTC. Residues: CASSGDRSYEQYF.